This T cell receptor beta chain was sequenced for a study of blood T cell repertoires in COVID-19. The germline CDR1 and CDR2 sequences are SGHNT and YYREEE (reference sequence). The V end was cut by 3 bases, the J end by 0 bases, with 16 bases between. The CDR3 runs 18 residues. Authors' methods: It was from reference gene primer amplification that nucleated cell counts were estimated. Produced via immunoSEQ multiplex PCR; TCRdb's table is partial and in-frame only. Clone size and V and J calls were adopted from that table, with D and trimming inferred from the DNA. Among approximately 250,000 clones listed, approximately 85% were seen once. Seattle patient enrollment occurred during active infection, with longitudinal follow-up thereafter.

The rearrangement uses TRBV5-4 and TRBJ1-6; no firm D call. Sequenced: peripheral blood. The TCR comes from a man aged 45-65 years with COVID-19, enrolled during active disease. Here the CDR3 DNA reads TGTGCCAGCAGCTCGTCTCGGTTGGAGAGCTCCTATAATTCACCCCTCCACTTT. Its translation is CASSSSRLESSYNSPLHF.